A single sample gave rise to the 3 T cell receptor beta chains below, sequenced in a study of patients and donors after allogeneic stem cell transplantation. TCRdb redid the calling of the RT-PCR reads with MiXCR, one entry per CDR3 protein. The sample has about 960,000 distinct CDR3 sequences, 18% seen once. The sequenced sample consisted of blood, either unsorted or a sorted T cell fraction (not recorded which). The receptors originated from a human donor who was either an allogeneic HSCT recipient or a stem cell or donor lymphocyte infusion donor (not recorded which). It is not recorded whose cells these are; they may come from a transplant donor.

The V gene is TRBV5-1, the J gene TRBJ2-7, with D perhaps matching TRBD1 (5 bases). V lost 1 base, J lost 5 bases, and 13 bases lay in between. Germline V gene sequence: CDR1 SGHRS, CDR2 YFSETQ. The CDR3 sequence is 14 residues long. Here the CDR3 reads CASSLLQGLNEQYF. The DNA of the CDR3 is TGCGCCAGCAGCTTGTTGCAGGGTCTCAACGAGCAGTACTTC.

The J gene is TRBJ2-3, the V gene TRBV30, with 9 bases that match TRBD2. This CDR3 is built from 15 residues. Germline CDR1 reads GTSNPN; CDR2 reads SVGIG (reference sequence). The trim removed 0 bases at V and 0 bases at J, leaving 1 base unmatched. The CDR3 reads CAWSVLAGSTDTQYF. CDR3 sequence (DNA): TGTGCCTGGAGTGTACTAGCGGGTAGCACAGATACGCAGTATTTT.

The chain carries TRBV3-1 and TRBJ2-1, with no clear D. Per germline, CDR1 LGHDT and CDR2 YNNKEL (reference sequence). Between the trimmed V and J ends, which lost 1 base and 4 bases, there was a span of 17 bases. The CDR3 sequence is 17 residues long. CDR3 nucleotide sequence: TGTGCCAGCAGCCAAGCCTCAGGACGGTTTTTTTACAATGAGCAGTTCTTC. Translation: CASSQASGRFFYNEQFF.